What follows describes a single T cell receptor (beta chain). The antigen is undetermined. The sample originates from a study of T cell repertoires in cytomegalovirus infection. Overall study context: Matching HLA type, along with CMV infection, was indicated by public TCR beta signatures.

Trimming took 6 bases from V and 5 from J; bases not matched to a gene: 8. Germline lookup yields CDR1 MNHEY and CDR2 SVGAGI. This CDR3 contains 14 residues. TCRdb ran MiXCR on the reads and lists one entry per CDR3 protein. The sample consists of more than 85,000 distinct CDR3 sequences, under 30% of them appearing once. Overall study results and limits: Clonotypes of TCR beta that were HLA-C-restricted and CMV-specific dominated the ex vivo response. Carriers of CMV plus the relevant HLA were identified by cumulative public TCR beta family frequency.

The sample was CD8+ T cells from cultured PBMCs, taken from culture after CMV antigen stimulation. The sequence derives from a human donor in good health (CMV status not recorded). Some clones in this sample may be carry-over from other donors' samples. The rearrangement uses TRBV6-5 and TRBJ2-5, with TRBD2 matching over 8 bases. The CDR3 coding sequence is TGTGCCAGCAGAATAACTAGCGGTGGGGAGACCCAGTACTTC. Protein product: CASRITSGGETQYF.